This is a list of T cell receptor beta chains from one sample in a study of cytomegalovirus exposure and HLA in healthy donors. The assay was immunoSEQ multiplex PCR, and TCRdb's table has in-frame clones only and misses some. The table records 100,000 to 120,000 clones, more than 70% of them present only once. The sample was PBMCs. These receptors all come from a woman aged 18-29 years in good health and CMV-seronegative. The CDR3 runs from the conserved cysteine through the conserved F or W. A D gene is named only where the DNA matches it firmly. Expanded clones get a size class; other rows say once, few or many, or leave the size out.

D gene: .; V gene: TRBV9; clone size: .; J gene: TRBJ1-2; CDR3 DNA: TGTGCCAGCAGCGTCACAGGGAACGGCTATGGCTACACCTTC; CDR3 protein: CASSVTGNGYGYTF
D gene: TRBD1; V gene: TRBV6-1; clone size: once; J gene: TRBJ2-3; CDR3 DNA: TGTGCCAGCAGTGAAGGACAGGGTTGGGGGACAGATACGCAGTATTTT; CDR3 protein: CASSEGQGWGTDTQYF
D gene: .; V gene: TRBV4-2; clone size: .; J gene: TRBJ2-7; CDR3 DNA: TGTGCCAGCAGCCAAGGGCGGAGCTACGAGCAGTACTTC; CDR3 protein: CASSQGRSYEQYF
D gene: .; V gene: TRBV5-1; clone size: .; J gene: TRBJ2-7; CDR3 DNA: TGCGCCAGCAGCTTTTCGGCCGGGTCAGGACTCCTCTACGAGCAGTACTTC; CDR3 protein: CASSFSAGSGLLYEQYF
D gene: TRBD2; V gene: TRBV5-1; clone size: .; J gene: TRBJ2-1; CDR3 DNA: TGCGCCAGCAGCCGGGAGGGGGGGAGGCACCGCTCCTACAATGAGCAGTTCTTC; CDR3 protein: CASSREGGRHRSYNEQFF
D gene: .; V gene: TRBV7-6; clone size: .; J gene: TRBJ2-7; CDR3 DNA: TGTGCCAGCAGCTTAGCGGGGACTCTCGGATACGAGCAGTACTTC; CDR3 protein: CASSLAGTLGYEQYF
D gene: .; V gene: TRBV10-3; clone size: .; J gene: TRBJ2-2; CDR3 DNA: TGTGCCACCCGTCCGGGACAATCGAACACCGGGGAGCTGTTTTTT; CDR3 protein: CATRPGQSNTGELFF
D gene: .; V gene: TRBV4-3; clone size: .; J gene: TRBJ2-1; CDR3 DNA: TGCGCCAGCAGCCAAGAGGTCAACTTCCTAAATGAGCAGTTCTTC; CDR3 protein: CASSQEVNFLNEQFF
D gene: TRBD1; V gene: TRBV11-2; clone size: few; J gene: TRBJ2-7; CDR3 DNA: TGTGCCAGCAGCCTTTGGGACAGTTCCTACGAGCAGTACTTC; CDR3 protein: CASSLWDSSYEQYF
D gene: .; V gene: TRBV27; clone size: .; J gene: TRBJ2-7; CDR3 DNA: TGTGCCAGCAGGACACTGACAGGCTCCTACGAGCAGTACTTC; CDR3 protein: CASRTLTGSYEQYF
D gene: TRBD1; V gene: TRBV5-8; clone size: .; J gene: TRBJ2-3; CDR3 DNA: TGTGCCAGCAGGAAGGACAGGGGCTACACAGATACGCAGTATTTT; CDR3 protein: CASRKDRGYTDTQYF
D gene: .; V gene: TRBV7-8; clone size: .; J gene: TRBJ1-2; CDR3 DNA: TGTGCCAGCAGCTTGACAGTACATTTTAACTATGGCTACACCTTC; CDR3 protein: CASSLTVHFNYGYTF
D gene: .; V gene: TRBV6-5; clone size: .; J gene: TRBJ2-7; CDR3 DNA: TGTGCCAGCAGTCCCCGACTAGACTACGAGCAGTACTTC; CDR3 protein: CASSPRLDYEQYF
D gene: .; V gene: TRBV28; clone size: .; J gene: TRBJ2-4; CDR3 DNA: TGTGCCAGCAGTTTAAATTTTCGGAGGAAGGAAGAGAACATTCAGTACTTC; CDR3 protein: CASSLNFRRKEENIQYF
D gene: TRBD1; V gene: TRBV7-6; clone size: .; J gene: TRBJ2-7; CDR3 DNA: TGTGCCAGCAGCTTAGCACAGGACAGGGTTTTGTACTTC; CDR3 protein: CASSLAQDRVLYF
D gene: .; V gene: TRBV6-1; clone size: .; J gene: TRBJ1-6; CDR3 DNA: TGTGCCAGCAGTGAAAATTCAGTTTTCGCCAGTTCACCCCTCCACTTT; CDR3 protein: CASSENSVFASSPLHF
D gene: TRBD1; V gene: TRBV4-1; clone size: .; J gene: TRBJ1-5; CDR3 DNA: TGCGCCAGCAGCCAAGAGGCGACAGGGAGCAATCAGCCCCAGCATTTT; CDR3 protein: CASSQEATGSNQPQHF
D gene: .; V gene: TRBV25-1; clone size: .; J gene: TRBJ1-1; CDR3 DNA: TGTGCCAGCAGCGGGGACACTGAAGCTTTCTTT; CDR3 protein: CASSGDTEAFF
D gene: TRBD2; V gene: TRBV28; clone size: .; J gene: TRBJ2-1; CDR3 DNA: TGTGCCAGCAGTGCCGGGACTAGCGTCAATGAGCAGTTCTTC; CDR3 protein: CASSAGTSVNEQFF
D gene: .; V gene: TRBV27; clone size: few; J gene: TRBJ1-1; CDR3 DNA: TGTGCCAGCTATAGGGGTTCGAACACTGAAGCTTTCTTT; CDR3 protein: CASYRGSNTEAFF
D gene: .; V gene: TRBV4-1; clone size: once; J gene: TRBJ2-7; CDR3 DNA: TGCGCCAGCAGCCAAGAAGGACGGGGGTGGGAGCAGTACTTC; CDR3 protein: CASSQEGRGWEQYF
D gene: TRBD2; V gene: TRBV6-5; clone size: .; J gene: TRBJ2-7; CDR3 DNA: TGTGCCAGCAGTTACGAAGAGCGGGAGTCCCACGAGCAGTACTTC; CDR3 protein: CASSYEERESHEQYF
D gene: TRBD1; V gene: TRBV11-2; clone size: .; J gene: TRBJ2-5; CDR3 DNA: TGTGCCAGCAGCTTCGACAGGGTCGGTTTCGGGACCCAGTACTTC; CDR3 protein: CASSFDRVGFGTQYF
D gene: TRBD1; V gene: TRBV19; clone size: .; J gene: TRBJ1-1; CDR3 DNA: TGTGCCAGTAGTAGGGACAGGGCGTGGAACACTGAAGCTTTCTTT; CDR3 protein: CASSRDRAWNTEAFF
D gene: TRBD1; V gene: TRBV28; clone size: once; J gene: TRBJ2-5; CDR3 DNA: TGTGCCAGCACAACTCCTACAGGGACAGGGGGCCGAGAGACCCAGTACTTC; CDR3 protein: CASTTPTGTGGRETQYF
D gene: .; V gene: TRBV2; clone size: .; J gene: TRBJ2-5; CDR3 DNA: TGTGCCAGCAGTGAAGCGGGGCCACAGGCCCAAGAGACCCAGTACTTC; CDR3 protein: CASSEAGPQAQETQYF
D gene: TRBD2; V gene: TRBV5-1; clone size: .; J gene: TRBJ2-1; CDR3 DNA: TGCGCCAGCAGCTTACTAGCGGGGGGGACCAATGAGCAGTTCTTC; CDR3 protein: CASSLLAGGTNEQFF
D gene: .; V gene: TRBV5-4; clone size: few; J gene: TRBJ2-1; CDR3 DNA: TGTGCCAGCAGCCAAGATCATGAGGGGGGGCTGCACAATGAGCAGTTCTTC; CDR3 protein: CASSQDHEGGLHNEQFF
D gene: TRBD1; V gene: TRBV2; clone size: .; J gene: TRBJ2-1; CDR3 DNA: TGTGCCAGCAGTAGGACAGGGCAAAGCTCCTACAATGAGCAGTTCTTC; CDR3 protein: CASSRTGQSSYNEQFF
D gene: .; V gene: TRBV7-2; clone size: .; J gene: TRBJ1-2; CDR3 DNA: TGTGCCAGCAGCTCAAACAGCTTAAACTATGGCTACACCTTC; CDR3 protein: CASSSNSLNYGYTF
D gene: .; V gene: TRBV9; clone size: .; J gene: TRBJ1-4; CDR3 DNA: TGTGCCAGCAGCGCTAGCGGGGGGCATAATGAAAAACTGTTTTTT; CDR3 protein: CASSASGGHNEKLFF
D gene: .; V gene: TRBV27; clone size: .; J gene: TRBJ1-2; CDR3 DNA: TGTGCCAGCAGTCTCACAACAGGTGGATATGGCTACACCTTC; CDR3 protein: CASSLTTGGYGYTF
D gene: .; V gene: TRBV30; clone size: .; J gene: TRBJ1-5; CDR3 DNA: TGTGCCTGGAGTGTACGTGTGACAACCGACCAGCCCCAGCATTTT; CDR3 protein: CAWSVRVTTDQPQHF
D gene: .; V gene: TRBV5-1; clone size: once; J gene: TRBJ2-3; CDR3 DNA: TGCGCCAGCAGCTCCGGGGAGTGGGTTTTCACAGATACGCAGTATTTT; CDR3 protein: CASSSGEWVFTDTQYF
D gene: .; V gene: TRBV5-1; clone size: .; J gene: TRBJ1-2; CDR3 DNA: TGCGCCAGCAGCTTGGATACCGGGTACTATGGCTACACCTTC; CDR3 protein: CASSLDTGYYGYTF
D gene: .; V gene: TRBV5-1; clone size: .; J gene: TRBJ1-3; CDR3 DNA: TGCGCCAGCAGGGCCGACCCCGGCGGCTCTGGAAACACCATATATTTT; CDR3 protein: CASRADPGGSGNTIYF
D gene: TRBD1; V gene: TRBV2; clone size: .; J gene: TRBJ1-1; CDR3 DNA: TGTGCCAGCACCAGTACCGGGACAGGGGGCGCTTTGAGGACTGAAGCTTTCTTT; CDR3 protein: CASTSTGTGGALRTEAFF
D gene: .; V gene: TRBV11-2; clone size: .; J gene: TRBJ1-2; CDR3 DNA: TGTGCCAGCAGCTTAGTACGGGCAGGGGCGTTGAACTATGGCTACACCTTC; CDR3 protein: CASSLVRAGALNYGYTF
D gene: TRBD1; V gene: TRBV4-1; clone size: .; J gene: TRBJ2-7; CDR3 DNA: TGCGCCAGCAGCTTGGGGACAGGGTTCGCCGAGCAGTACTTC; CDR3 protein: CASSLGTGFAEQYF
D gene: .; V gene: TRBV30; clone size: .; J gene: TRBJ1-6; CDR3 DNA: TGTGCCTGGACGGGTTTCTCCTATAATTCACCCCTCCACTTT; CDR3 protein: CAWTGFSYNSPLHF
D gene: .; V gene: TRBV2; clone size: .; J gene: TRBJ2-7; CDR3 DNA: TGTGCCAGCAGTGAAGTAGTAGCGGAGGGGGCCGAGCAGTACTTC; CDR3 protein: CASSEVVAEGAEQYF
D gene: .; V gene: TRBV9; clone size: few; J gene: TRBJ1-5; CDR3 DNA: TGTGCCAGCAGCCATAGCAGCAATCAGCCCCAGCATTTT; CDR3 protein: CASSHSSNQPQHF
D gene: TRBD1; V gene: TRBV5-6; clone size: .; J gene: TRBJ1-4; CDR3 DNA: TGTGCCAGCAGCTCGGCAGACAGGGGGGGTGATGAAAAACTGTTTTTT; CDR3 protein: CASSSADRGGDEKLFF
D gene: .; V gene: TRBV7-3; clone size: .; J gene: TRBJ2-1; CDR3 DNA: TGTGCCAGCAGCCCCAGGTCCCAGACCGGCTTGAATGAGCAGTTCTTC; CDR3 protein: CASSPRSQTGLNEQFF